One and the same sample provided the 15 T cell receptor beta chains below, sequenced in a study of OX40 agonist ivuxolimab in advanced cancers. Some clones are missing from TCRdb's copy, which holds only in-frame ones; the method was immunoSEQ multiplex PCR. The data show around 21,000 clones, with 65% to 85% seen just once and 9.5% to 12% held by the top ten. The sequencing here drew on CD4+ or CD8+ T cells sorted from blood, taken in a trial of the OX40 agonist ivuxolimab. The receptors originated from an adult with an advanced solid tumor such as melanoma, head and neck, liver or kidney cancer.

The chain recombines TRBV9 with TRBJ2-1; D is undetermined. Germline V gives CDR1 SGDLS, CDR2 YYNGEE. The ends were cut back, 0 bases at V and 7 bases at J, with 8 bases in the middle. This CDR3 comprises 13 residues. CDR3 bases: TGTGCCAGCAGCGTAGTCCCAGGTAATGAGCAGTTCTTC. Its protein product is CASSVVPGNEQFF.

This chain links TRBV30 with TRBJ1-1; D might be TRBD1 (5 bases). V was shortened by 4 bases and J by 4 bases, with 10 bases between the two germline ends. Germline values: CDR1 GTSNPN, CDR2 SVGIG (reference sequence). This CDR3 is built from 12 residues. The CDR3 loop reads CAWKRQTTEAFF. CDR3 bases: TGTGCCTGGAAAAGACAGACCACTGAAGCTTTCTTT.

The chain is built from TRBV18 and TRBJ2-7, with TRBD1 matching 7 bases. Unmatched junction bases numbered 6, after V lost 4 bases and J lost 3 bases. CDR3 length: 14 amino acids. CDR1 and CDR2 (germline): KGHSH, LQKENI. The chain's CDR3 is CASSRTQGLYEQYF. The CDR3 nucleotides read TGTGCCAGCTCACGGACACAGGGGCTCTACGAGCAGTACTTC.

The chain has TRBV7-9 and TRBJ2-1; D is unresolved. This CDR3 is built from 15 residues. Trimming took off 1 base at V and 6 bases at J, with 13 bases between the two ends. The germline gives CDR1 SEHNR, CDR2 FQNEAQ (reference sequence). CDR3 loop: CASSLGPWGRNEQFF. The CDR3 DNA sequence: TGTGCCAGCAGCTTAGGCCCCTGGGGTCGCAATGAGCAGTTCTTC.

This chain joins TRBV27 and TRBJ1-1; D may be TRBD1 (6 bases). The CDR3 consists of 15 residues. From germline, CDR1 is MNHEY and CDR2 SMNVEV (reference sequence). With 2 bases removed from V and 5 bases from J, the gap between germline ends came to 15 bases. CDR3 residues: CASSLIKGGGTEAFF. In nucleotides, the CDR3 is TGTGCCAGCAGTTTAATAAAAGGAGGGGGTACTGAAGCTTTCTTT.

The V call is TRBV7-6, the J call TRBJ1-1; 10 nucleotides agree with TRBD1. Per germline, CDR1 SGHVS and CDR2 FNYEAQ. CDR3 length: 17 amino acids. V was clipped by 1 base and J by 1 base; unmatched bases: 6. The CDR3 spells CASSLGTGGLRNTEAFF. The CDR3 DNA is TGTGCCAGCAGCTTAGGGACAGGGGGGCTGAGGAACACTGAAGCTTTCTTT.

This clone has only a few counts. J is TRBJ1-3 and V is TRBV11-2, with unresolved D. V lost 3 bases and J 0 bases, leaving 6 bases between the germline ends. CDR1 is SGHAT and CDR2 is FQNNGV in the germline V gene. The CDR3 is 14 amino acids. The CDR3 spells CASSLGHSGNTIYF. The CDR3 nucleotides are TGTGCCAGCAGCTTGGGCCACTCTGGAAACACCATATATTTT.

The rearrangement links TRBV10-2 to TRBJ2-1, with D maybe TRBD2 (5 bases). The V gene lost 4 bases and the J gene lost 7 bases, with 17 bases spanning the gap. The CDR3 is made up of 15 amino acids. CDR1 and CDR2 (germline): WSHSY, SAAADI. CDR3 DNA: TGCGCCAGCAGTGTGACGAGAGGAACTAGGAATGAGCAGTTCTTC. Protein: CASSVTRGTRNEQFF.

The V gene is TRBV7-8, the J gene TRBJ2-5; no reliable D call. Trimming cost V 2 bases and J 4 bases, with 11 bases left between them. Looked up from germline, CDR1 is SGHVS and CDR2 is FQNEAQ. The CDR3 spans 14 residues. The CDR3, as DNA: TGTGCCAGCAGCTTAAATTCCGTATTAGAGACCCAGTACTTC. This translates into CASSLNSVLETQYF.

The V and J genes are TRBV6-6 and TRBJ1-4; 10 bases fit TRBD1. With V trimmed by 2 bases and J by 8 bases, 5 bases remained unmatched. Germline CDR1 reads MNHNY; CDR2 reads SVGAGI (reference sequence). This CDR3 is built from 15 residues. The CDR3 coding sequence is TGTGCCAGCAGTTACCGACAGGGGGCTCTGGAAAAACTGTTTTTT. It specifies CASSYRQGALEKLFF.

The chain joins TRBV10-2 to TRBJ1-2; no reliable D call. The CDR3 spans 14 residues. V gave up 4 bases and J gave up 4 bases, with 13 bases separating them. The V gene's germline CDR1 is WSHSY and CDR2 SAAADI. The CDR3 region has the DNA TGCGCCAGCAGTGTTACAGTCTTGGGCTATGGCTACACCTTC. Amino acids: CASSVTVLGYGYTF.

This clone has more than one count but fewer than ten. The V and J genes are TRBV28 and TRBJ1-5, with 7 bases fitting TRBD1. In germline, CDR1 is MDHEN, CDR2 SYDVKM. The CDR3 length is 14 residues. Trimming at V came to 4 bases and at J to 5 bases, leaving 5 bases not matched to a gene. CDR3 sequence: CASSSPDRDQPQHF. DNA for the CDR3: TGTGCCAGCAGTTCCCCTGACAGGGATCAGCCCCAGCATTTT.

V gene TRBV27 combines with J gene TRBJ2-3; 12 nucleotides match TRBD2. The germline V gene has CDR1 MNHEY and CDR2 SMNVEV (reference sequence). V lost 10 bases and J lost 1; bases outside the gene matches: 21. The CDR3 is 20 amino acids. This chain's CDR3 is CATIKGASGRAEACTDTQYF. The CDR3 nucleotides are TGTGCCACTATCAAGGGGGCTAGCGGGAGGGCCGAAGCCTGCACAGATACGCAGTATTTT.

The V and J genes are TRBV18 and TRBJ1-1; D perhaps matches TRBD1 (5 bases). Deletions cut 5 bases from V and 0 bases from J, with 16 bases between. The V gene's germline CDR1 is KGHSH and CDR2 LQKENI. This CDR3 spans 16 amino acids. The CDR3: CASSAFSGGLNTEAFF. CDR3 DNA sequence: TGTGCCAGCTCAGCATTCTCGGGGGGTTTGAACACTGAAGCTTTCTTT.

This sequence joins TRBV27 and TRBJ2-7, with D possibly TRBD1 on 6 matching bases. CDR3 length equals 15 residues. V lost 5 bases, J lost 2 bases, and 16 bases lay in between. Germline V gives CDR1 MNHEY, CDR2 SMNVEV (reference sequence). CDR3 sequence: CASSLSPGHPYEQYF. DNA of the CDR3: TGTGCCAGCAGTCTCTCCCCGGGACACCCCTACGAGCAGTACTTC.